Listed below are T cell receptor beta chains from one sample, sequenced in a study of blood T cell repertoires in COVID-19. Using immunoSEQ multiplex PCR, the repertoire was profiled, and TCRdb retains in-frame clones only, with some absent. The table shows 180,000 or so clones, with around 84% occurring only once. Material: peripheral blood. The receptors stem from a woman in her seventies with COVID-19, enrolled during active disease. Each CDR3 is given with its conserved first and last residue. The D gene is left open where the match is weak. A row's size may be missing; if present it is once, few, many or a size class.

d_call	v_call	j_call	clone_size	cdr3_aa	cdr3_nt
TRBD1	TRBV28	TRBJ2-5	NA	CASSSDRGGETQYF	TGTGCCAGCAGTTCCGACAGGGGCGGGGAGACCCAGTACTTC
TRBD1	TRBV3-1/TRBV3-2	TRBJ2-2	few	CASSLTGTGDTGELFF	TGTGCCAGCAGCCTAACCGGGACAGGGGACACCGGGGAGCTGTTTTTT
TRBD2	TRBV5-1	TRBJ2-1	NA	CASSLLTSGNNEQFF	TGCGCCAGCAGCCTGTTGACTAGCGGGAACAATGAGCAGTTCTTC
TRBD1	TRBV10-1	TRBJ1-6	few	CASSGTGGKSPLHF	TGCGCCAGCAGCGGGACAGGGGGCAAGTCACCCCTCCACTTT
NA	TRBV12-5	TRBJ1-1	NA	CASGRPAGTEAFF	TGTGCTAGTGGGCGCCCCGCGGGGACTGAAGCTTTCTTT
NA	TRBV6-5	TRBJ1-5	NA	CATDAGIYLNQPQHF	TGTGCCACCGACGCAGGGATCTACCTAAATCAGCCCCAGCATTTT
TRBD1	TRBV28	TRBJ1-2	NA	CASSPSTGTNYGYTF	TGTGCCAGCAGTCCCTCGACAGGGACCAACTATGGCTACACCTTC
TRBD2	TRBV14	TRBJ2-1	once	CASSQPGLAVFNNEQFF	TGTGCCAGCAGCCAACCAGGACTAGCGGTTTTTAACAATGAGCAGTTCTTC
NA	TRBV28	TRBJ2-2	once	CASSFRGGGKGELFF	TGTGCCAGCAGTTTTCGAGGTGGCGGGAAGGGGGAGCTGTTTTTT
NA	TRBV23-1	TRBJ1-4	NA	CASIGTGEKLFF	TGCGCCAGCATCGGGACTGGTGAAAAACTGTTTTTT
NA	TRBV27	TRBJ2-7	NA	CASSPRRGQSSYEQYF	TGTGCCAGCAGTCCCCGAAGAGGCCAGAGCTCCTACGAGCAGTACTTC
NA	TRBV28	TRBJ2-2	NA	CASSLSYAGELFF	TGTGCCAGCAGTTTATCCTATGCCGGGGAGCTGTTTTTT
TRBD2	TRBV20-1	TRBJ2-1	NA	CSASGTSADSYNEQFF	TGCAGTGCTAGTGGGACTAGCGCCGATTCCTACAATGAGCAGTTCTTC
NA	TRBV7-2	TRBJ2-1	NA	CASSLEQGGRNEQFF	TGTGCCAGCAGCTTAGAACAGGGTGGTCGGAATGAGCAGTTCTTC
TRBD1	TRBV19	TRBJ2-2	NA	CASTIRYPAGTGGELFF	TGTGCCAGTACCATTAGGTACCCGGCAGGGACAGGCGGGGAGCTGTTTTTT
TRBD1	TRBV30	TRBJ1-4	NA	CAWRQGYNEKLFF	TGTGCCTGGCGACAGGGCTATAATGAAAAACTGTTTTTT
TRBD1	TRBV28	TRBJ2-7	once	CASSFVFGTDFWEQYF	TGTGCCAGCAGCTTTGTATTCGGGACAGACTTTTGGGAGCAGTACTTC
NA	TRBV5-1	TRBJ1-1	once	CASSLVPDKNTEAFF	TGCGCCAGCAGCTTGGTACCAGACAAGAACACTGAAGCTTTCTTT
NA	TRBV20-1	TRBJ1-5	NA	CSASPPQGHNQPQHF	TGCAGTGCTAGTCCCCCACAGGGCCACAATCAGCCCCAGCATTTT
TRBD1	TRBV6-5	TRBJ2-3	NA	CASRTQGANTDTQYF	TGTGCCAGCCGAACCCAGGGGGCTAACACAGATACGCAGTATTTT
TRBD1	TRBV6-1	TRBJ1-4	NA	CASSDQGDLLFF	TGTGCCAGCAGTGACCAGGGGGATTTACTGTTTTTT
TRBD1	TRBV5-1	TRBJ1-6	NA	CASSLGGAGGGNSPLHF	TGCGCCAGCAGCTTGGGAGGGGCAGGGGGCGGCAATTCACCCCTCCACTTT
TRBD2	TRBV28	TRBJ2-7	few	CASSSPRSSGTYEQYF	TGTGCCAGCAGTTCACCACGTTCTAGCGGGACCTACGAGCAGTACTTC
NA	TRBV12-3/TRBV12-4	TRBJ2-3	NA	CASSFNTDTQYF	TGTGCCAGCAGTTTCAATACAGATACGCAGTATTTT
NA	TRBV3-1/TRBV3-2	TRBJ2-7	NA	CASSPGAPLSYEQYF	TGTGCCAGCAGCCCTGGGGCACCTCTTTCCTACGAGCAGTACTTC
NA	TRBV5-6	TRBJ1-1	NA	CASSLPPLRTEAFF	TGTGCCAGCAGCTTGCCCCCTTTGAGAACTGAAGCTTTCTTT
NA	TRBV6-5	TRBJ1-2	NA	CASLAVDGYTF	TGTGCCAGCCTGGCAGTCGATGGCTACACCTTC
TRBD2	TRBV28	TRBJ2-5	NA	CASKAAGRETQYF	TGTGCCAGCAAAGCAGCGGGACGAGAGACCCAGTACTTC
TRBD1	TRBV24-1	TRBJ2-2	NA	CATSDNQGDTGELFF	TGTGCCACCAGTGATAACCAGGGGGACACCGGGGAGCTGTTTTTT
TRBD1	TRBV7-8	TRBJ2-7	NA	CASSLRGPGQGFNEQYF	TGTGCCAGCAGCTTACGGGGACCGGGACAGGGATTCAACGAGCAGTACTTC
TRBD2	TRBV7-2	TRBJ2-7	NA	CASSLAAGAPYEQYF	TGTGCCAGCAGCTTAGCGGCGGGAGCCCCCTACGAGCAGTACTTC
TRBD1	TRBV11-3	TRBJ2-2	NA	CASSYPGQGTGELFF	TGTGCCAGCAGCTATCCGGGACAGGGAACCGGGGAGCTGTTTTTT
TRBD2	TRBV20-1	TRBJ2-3	NA	CSARDGGTQYF	TGCAGTGCTAGAGACGGGGGGACGCAGTATTTT
NA	TRBV10-3	TRBJ2-1	once	CAVSTGLPPTEQFF	TGTGCCGTCTCCACAGGGTTGCCTCCTACTGAGCAGTTCTTC
NA	TRBV6-5	TRBJ1-5	NA	CASRGQSVSNQPQHF	TGTGCCAGCAGAGGACAGTCAGTGAGCAATCAGCCCCAGCATTTT
NA	TRBV18	TRBJ2-7	NA	CASSPAGILYEQYF	TGTGCCAGCTCACCTGCCGGGATCCTCTACGAGCAGTACTTC
NA	TRBV10-2	TRBJ2-2	NA	CASSENLGPTGELFF	TGCGCCAGCAGTGAAAACCTCGGTCCCACCGGGGAGCTGTTTTTT
NA	TRBV28	TRBJ1-5	NA	CASSPSSRGDNQPQHF	TGTGCCAGCAGTCCTTCATCCCGGGGGGACAATCAGCCCCAGCATTTT
NA	TRBV19	TRBJ2-5	once	CASSIKGDQETQYF	TGTGCCAGTAGTATTAAGGGGGACCAAGAGACCCAGTACTTC
NA	TRBV5-1	TRBJ1-1	NA	CASSTGQEFNTEAFF	TGCGCCAGCAGCACGGGACAAGAATTCAACACTGAAGCTTTCTTT
NA	TRBV29-1	TRBJ2-2	NA	CSGGVLALNTGELFF	TGCAGCGGGGGGGTGCTAGCGCTAAACACCGGGGAGCTGTTTTTT
NA	TRBV27	TRBJ1-2	once	CASRGGGRDFSANYGYTF	TGTGCCAGCAGGGGCGGGGGGCGAGATTTTTCAGCCAACTATGGCTACACCTTC
NA	TRBV7-8	TRBJ1-3	NA	CASSSGNTIYF	TGTGCCAGCAGCTCGGGAAACACCATATATTTT
NA	TRBV30	TRBJ2-4	NA	CAWSGVTNIQYF	TGTGCCTGGAGCGGGGTCACCAACATTCAGTACTTC
TRBD2	TRBV27	TRBJ2-1	few	CASSSRGVLNEQFF	TGTGCCAGCAGCTCCCGGGGGGTGTTGAATGAGCAGTTCTTC
TRBD1	TRBV19	TRBJ1-1	many	CASSNSGGVNTEAFF	TGTGCCAGTAGCAACTCAGGGGGCGTGAACACTGAAGCTTTCTTT